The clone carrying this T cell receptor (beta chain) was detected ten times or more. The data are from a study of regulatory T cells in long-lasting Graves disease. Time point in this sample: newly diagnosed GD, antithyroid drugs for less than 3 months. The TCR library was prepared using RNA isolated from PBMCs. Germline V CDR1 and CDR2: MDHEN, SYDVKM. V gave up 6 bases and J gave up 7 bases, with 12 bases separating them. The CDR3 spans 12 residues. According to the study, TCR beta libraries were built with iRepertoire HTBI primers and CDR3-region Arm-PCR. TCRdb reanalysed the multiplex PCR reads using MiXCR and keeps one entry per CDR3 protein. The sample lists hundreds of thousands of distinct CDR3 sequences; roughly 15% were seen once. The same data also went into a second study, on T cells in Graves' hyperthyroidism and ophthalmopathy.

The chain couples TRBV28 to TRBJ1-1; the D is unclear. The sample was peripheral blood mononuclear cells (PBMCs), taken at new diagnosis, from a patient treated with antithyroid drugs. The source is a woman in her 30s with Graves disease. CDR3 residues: CASSHPYSEAFF. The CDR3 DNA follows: TGTGCCAGCAGCCACCCTTACAGTGAAGCTTTCTTT.